This TCR beta chain derives from a study of T cell clonotyping in hematopoietic cell transplantation. Study results and limitations: After transplant, recipient diversity fell while pathologically expanded clonotypes grew through day 180.

Assay: immunoSEQ multiplex PCR; the TCRdb copy retains only in-frame clones and omits some. The table records some 8,000 clones, around nine tenths of them present only once. A word on this clone: What it binds is unknown.

Material: PBMCs, obtained 180 days after allogeneic stem cell transplant. This TCR derives from a female patient in her fifties who had an allogeneic stem cell transplant from an unrelated donor, so the T cells may come from the graft donor. Some clones in this sample may be carry-over from other donors' samples.

The CDR3 sequence: CASSPEGHPMGEQYF. The CDR3 coding sequence is TGTGCCAGCAGCCCCGAGGGACACCCGATGGGCGAGCAGTACTTC. The V and J genes are TRBV7-9 and TRBJ2-7; D may be TRBD1 (6 bases). Trimming pared 5 bases from V and 6 bases from J, leaving 20 bases between. This CDR3 spans 15 amino acids. Looked up from germline, CDR1 is SEHNR and CDR2 is FQNEAQ (reference sequence). Full variable domain (rest looked up from reference TRBV7-9 and TRBJ2-7): DTGVSQNPRHKITKRGQNVTFRCDPISEHNRLYWYRQTLGQGPEFLTYFQNEAQLEKSRLLSDRFSAERPKGSFSTLEIQRTEQGDSAMYLCASSPEGHPMGEQYFGPGTRLTVT.